The present entry profiles one T cell receptor (beta chain) with its context. Germline values: CDR1 MDHEN, CDR2 SYDVKM. The CDR3 contains 13 residues. V dropped 11 bases and J dropped 1 base, with 13 bases sitting between them. Replicate PCRs run on sorted subsets employed 200 to 250 ng DNA, approximately 30,000 T cell genomes. The data were produced by immunoSEQ multiplex PCR, yet TCRdb's version contains in-frame clones alone and is incomplete. Seen here are more than 1.2 million clones, 97% to 99% observed once, and the top ten hold approximately 0.4%. The data were taken from a study of shared clonotypes between healthy human individuals.

This chain connects TRBV28 to TRBJ2-3; perhaps TRBD2 as D (6 bases). The sequenced material came from naive CD4+ T cells sorted from blood. Subset reported: CD45RA+ positively selected. The TCR comes from a man under 40 in good health. This chain's CDR3 is CAGGSDGTDTQYF. DNA of the CDR3: TGTGCCGGAGGGAGCGATGGCACAGATACGCAGTATTTT.